This T cell receptor beta chain was recovered during a study of blood T cell repertoires in COVID-19. Study background: COVID-19 samples, acute and convalescent, were from the United States, Italy and Spain. T cells, B-cell-depleted T cells, or PBMCs provided the cDNA or gDNA that served as material.

The V gene's germline CDR1 is SGHDN and CDR2 FVKESK. V shed 4 bases, J shed 15 bases, and the junction held 6 bases outside the gene matches. The CDR3 contains 12 residues. Followed longitudinally, the Seattle patients had been enrolled during active infection. The protocol was immunoSEQ multiplex PCR, while the TCRdb copy is restricted to in-frame clones and leaves out a portion. The sample includes roughly 180,000 clones, about 81% seen only once; the top ten take about 12%. Input material: peripheral blood. The chain joins TRBV14 to TRBJ1-6, with 7 bases identical to TRBD1. The TCR sequence derives from a woman aged 80 or older with COVID-19, enrolled during active disease. The CDR3 protein is CASSRQGLLLHF. The CDR3 region has the DNA TGTGCCAGCAGCCGACAGGGCTTGCTCCTCCACTTT. Variable domain in full (rest from reference TRBV14 and TRBJ1-6): EAGVTQFPSHSVIEKGQTVTLRCDPISGHDNLYWYRRVMGKEIKFLLHFVKESKQDESGMPNNRFLAERTGGTYSTLKVQPAELEDSGVYFCASSRQGLLLHFGNGTRLTVT.